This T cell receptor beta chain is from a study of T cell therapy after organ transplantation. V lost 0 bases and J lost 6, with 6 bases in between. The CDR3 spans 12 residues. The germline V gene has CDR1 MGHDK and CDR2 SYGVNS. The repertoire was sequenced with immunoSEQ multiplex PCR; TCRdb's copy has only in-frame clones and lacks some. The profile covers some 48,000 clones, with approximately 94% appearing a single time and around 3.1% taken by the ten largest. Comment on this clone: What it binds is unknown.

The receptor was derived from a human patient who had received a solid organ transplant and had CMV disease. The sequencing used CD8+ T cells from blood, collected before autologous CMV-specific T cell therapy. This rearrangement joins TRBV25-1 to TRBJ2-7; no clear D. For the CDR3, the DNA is TGTGCCAGCAGTGAATATTCGGGCGAGCAGTACTTC. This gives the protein CASSEYSGEQYF.